The 26 T cell receptor beta chains presented below share a single source sample, sequenced in a study of blood T cells in healthy people across ages. Alongside a J-beta primer mix, a sample-barcoded 5' primer served in a second PCR lasting roughly 6 to 11 cycles. TCRdb ran MiXCR on the 5' RACE reads and lists one entry per CDR3 protein. The sample includes hundreds of thousands of distinct CDR3 sequences, roughly 26% of them seen just once. Material: blood. Source of these receptors: a woman aged 65 to 85 in good health.

This chain links TRBV9 with TRBJ2-3; 8 bases align to TRBD2. Looked up from germline, CDR1 is SGDLS and CDR2 is YYNGEE. The CDR3 spans 15 residues. V shed 3 bases and J 0 bases; nucleotides not matched to a gene: 3. The CDR3 protein is CASSASGSSTDTQYF. In nucleotides, the CDR3 is TGTGCCAGCAGCGCGAGCGGGAGCAGCACAGATACGCAGTATTTT.

This clonotype was recorded a few times. The chain employs TRBV28 and TRBJ2-4; D ambiguous. The V end lost 4 bases, the J end lost 14 bases, and 15 bases lay between the germline ends. The CDR3 has 12 residues. Germline lookup yields CDR1 MDHEN and CDR2 SYDVKM. CDR3 in amino acids: CASSSDPLKEYF. The CDR3 nucleotides read TGTGCCAGCAGTTCTGACCCACTAAAGGAGTACTTC.

V usage is TRBV24-1 and J usage is TRBJ2-5; D uncertain. This CDR3 has 15 amino acids. V was shortened by 3 bases and J by 1 base, with 11 bases between the two germline ends. The germline gives CDR1 KGHDR, CDR2 SFDVKD. CDR3 sequence reads: CATSDPTGPQETQYF. In DNA form, the CDR3 reads TGTGCCACCAGTGATCCGACGGGCCCCCAAGAGACCCAGTACTTC.

Note on this clonotype: Possible read error: a much larger clone is one base away. This sequence joins TRBV28 and TRBJ1-4, with 7 positions matching TRBD1. The length of the CDR3 is 14 residues. Germline V gene sequence: CDR1 MDHEN, CDR2 SYDVKM. V shed 5 bases and J 8 bases; nucleotides not matched to a gene: 8. Here the CDR3 reads CASSAQGKPEKLFF. The CDR3, as DNA: TGTGCCAGCAGTGCACAGGGGAAGCCCGAAAAACTGTTTTTT.

The chain has TRBV6-6 and TRBJ1-1; D perhaps matches TRBD1 (6 bases). Trimming removed 7 bases from V and 3 bases from J, with 15 bases in between. CDR1 is MNHNY and CDR2 is SVGAGI in the germline V gene (reference sequence). The length of the CDR3 is 14 residues. CDR3: CASKRASGDTEAFF. Written as DNA, the CDR3 is TGTGCCAGCAAAAGAGCCTCAGGGGACACTGAAGCTTTCTTT.

This clonotype was detected ten times or more. V and J are TRBV10-3 and TRBJ1-1; maybe TRBD1 (6 bases). This CDR3 is built from 14 residues. Germline-derived CDR1 and CDR2 are ENHRY and SYGVKD. Trimming removed 8 bases at V and 4 bases at J, with 17 bases between. The CDR3 DNA reads TGTGCCATCCGCACCTTAACAGGGATCACTGAAGCTTTCTTT. Protein product: CAIRTLTGITEAFF.

This chain links TRBV10-2 with TRBJ2-5, with 7 bases lining up with TRBD1. Germline values: CDR1 WSHSY, CDR2 SAAADI. Trimming removed 10 bases from V and 4 bases from J; junction bases left unmatched: 6. This CDR3 comprises 12 residues. DNA of the CDR3: TGCGCCACAGGACAGGCCCCAGAGACCCAGTACTTC. Amino acids: CATGQAPETQYF.

The rearrangement links TRBV12-3 or TRBV12-4 to TRBJ1-1; TRBD1 is a possible D gene (5 bases). The length of the CDR3 is 13 residues. V was pared by 5 bases and J by 5 bases, with 12 bases between. The CDR3 sequence is CASSLVEGTEAFF. CDR3 sequence (DNA): TGTGCCAGCAGTCTCGTGGAGGGGACTGAAGCTTTCTTT.

In nucleotides, the CDR3 is TGTGCCAGCAGCTTGGACAGGGCCTATGGCTACACCTTC. Amino acids: CASSLDRAYGYTF. The chain has TRBV5-4 and TRBJ1-2, with D perhaps matching TRBD1 (6 bases). Germline-derived CDR1 and CDR2 are SGHNT and YYREEE (reference sequence). V was shortened by 0 bases and J by 4 bases, with 7 bases between the two germline ends. The CDR3 is 13 amino acids.

The chain links TRBV29-1 to TRBJ2-5; 7 bases agree with TRBD2. The tail of the sequence fits TRBJ2-1 better, so the J call may be wrong. This CDR3 is 13 amino acids long. The germline gives CDR1 SQVTM, CDR2 ANQGSEA. In DNA form, the CDR3 reads TGCAGCGTTGTGGCGGGAGAATTCAATGAGCAGTTCTTC. Its translation is CSVVAGEFNEQFF.

The table lists this clonotype with a few counts. The chain is built from TRBV15 and TRBJ2-1; 11 bases agree with TRBD2. The CDR3 extends over 16 amino acids. Trimming removed 1 base from V and 5 bases from J; junction bases left unmatched: 4. Germline-derived CDR1 and CDR2 are LNHNV and YYDKDF (reference sequence). CDR3 nucleotides: TGTGCCACCAGCAGAGCCGGGACTAGCGGACACAATGAGCAGTTCTTC. Translation gives CATSRAGTSGHNEQFF.

The CDR3 sequence is CASSLEFIGNEQFF. The CDR3 DNA sequence: TGTGCCAGCAGCTTAGAGTTCATTGGCAATGAGCAGTTCTTC. The genes are TRBV7-6 and TRBJ2-1; D not certain. CDR1 and CDR2 (germline): SGHVS, FNYEAQ. Trimming removed 1 base from V and 6 bases from J, with 10 bases in between. This CDR3 comprises 14 residues.

This chain joins TRBV20-1 and TRBJ2-7; D is ambiguous. Germline V lookup: CDR1 DFQATT, CDR2 SNEGSKA (reference sequence). V lost 3 bases and J 2 bases, leaving 14 bases between the germline ends. The CDR3 is 14 amino acids. The CDR3 DNA is TGCAGTGCTAGCCCCAGCTCACCAACCTACGAGCAGTACTTC. The encoded protein is CSASPSSPTYEQYF.

This chain links TRBV12-3 or TRBV12-4 with TRBJ1-6; 9 bases agree with TRBD1. The CDR3 totals 14 residues. The V segment lost 6 bases and the J segment 9 bases; nucleotides outside the gene matches: 6. The DNA for the CDR3 is TGTGCCAGCAGCCAGGGACAGGGTATTTCACCCCTCCACTTT. It translates to CASSQGQGISPLHF.

This clonotype appeared a few times. The rearrangement joins TRBV5-5 to TRBJ2-1; the match to TRBD1 covers 9 bases. Germline V gene lookup returns CDR1 SGHKS and CDR2 YYEKEE (reference sequence). The CDR3 is 15 amino acids. V lost 4 bases, J lost 6 bases, and 8 bases stayed unmatched. Here the CDR3 reads CASSKRDRAGNEQFF. CDR3 nucleotide sequence: TGTGCCAGCAGCAAACGGGACAGGGCAGGCAATGAGCAGTTCTTC.

A few counts support this clonotype. This rearrangement joins TRBV12-3 or TRBV12-4 to TRBJ2-5, with 7 bases identical to TRBD1. V lost 5 bases and J lost 4; bases outside the gene matches: 4. The CDR3 spans 13 residues. This CDR3 reads CASSTPGGETQYF. The CDR3, as DNA: TGTGCCAGCAGTACGCCAGGGGGAGAGACCCAGTACTTC.

Only a few counts were recorded for this clonotype. CDR3 bases: TGTGCCAGCAGCGTAGTGGGTAGCGGGAGCAACACCGGGGAGCTGTTTTTT. It codes for CASSVVGSGSNTGELFF. This chain uses TRBV9 with TRBJ2-2, with TRBD2 identical over 9 bases. The CDR3 length is 17 residues. Germline V lookup: CDR1 SGDLS, CDR2 YYNGEE. V was clipped by 0 bases and J by 2 bases; unmatched bases: 5.

This clonotype has a count of ten or more. The chain recombines TRBV11-2 with TRBJ2-1; D is possibly TRBD2 (5 bases). Germline lookup yields CDR1 SGHAT and CDR2 FQNNGV. The V end was cut by 4 bases, the J end by 0 bases, with 13 bases between. CDR3 size: 16 residues. CDR3 nucleotides: TGTGCCAGCAGCTCTTTACTAGTGGGCTCCTACAATGAGCAGTTCTTC. Its translation: CASSSLLVGSYNEQFF.

This clonotype was seen only a few times. This chain connects TRBV5-1 to TRBJ1-1; D gene ambiguous. The CDR3 consists of 14 residues. Trimming took 3 bases from V and 2 from J, leaving 11 bases between them. Germline V CDR1 and CDR2: SGHRS, YFSETQ. The CDR3: CASSWSWFNTEAFF. The CDR3 bases are TGCGCCAGCAGCTGGAGTTGGTTTAACACTGAAGCTTTCTTT.

The chain couples TRBV20-1 to TRBJ2-1, with 9 positions matching TRBD2. This CDR3 has 13 residues. The germline gives CDR1 DFQATT, CDR2 SNEGSKA (reference sequence). The V and J ends lost 3 bases and 6 bases, in that order; junction bases with no gene match: 3. The chain's CDR3 is CSARAGGINEQFF. The CDR3 nucleotides are TGCAGTGCTAGGGCGGGAGGGATCAATGAGCAGTTCTTC.

There are a few counts of this clonotype. This chain uses TRBV28 with TRBJ2-5; D not certain. The CDR3 consists of 12 residues. V lost 5 bases, J lost 2 bases, and 6 bases lay in between. Germline lookup yields CDR1 MDHEN and CDR2 SYDVKM. The CDR3 sequence is CASSGEQETQYF. As DNA, the CDR3 is TGTGCCAGCAGTGGAGAGCAAGAGACCCAGTACTTC.

A few counts support this clonotype. This chain links TRBV4-2 with TRBJ2-7, with TRBD2 matching over 10 bases. The J call may be faulty, since TRBJ2-1 better matches the DNA end. Per germline, CDR1 LGHNA and CDR2 YNFKEQ. The CDR3 covers 15 residues. CDR3 in amino acids: CASSLTSGDNNEQFF. CDR3 bases: TGTGCCAGCTCCCTTACTAGCGGGGATAACAATGAGCAGTTCTTC.

This clonotype was seen a handful of times. The rearrangement uses TRBV7-6 and TRBJ1-2, with 8 bases matching TRBD1. V dropped 5 bases and J dropped 7; count of bases not matched to a gene: 6. CDR3 length equals 13 residues. The germline V gene encodes CDR1 SGHVS and CDR2 FNYEAQ. The CDR3: CASSPSGGRGYTF. CDR3 nucleotide sequence: TGTGCCAGCAGCCCTTCAGGGGGCCGTGGCTACACCTTC.

This chain connects TRBV18 to TRBJ2-2; D is perhaps TRBD2 (5 bases). CDR1 and CDR2 from the germline V gene are KGHSH and LQKENI. This CDR3 contains 16 residues. The V and J ends lost 3 bases and 1 base respectively, with 12 bases between them. The CDR3 sequence: CASSPRANKNTGELFF. DNA of the CDR3: TGTGCCAGCTCACCGCGGGCAAACAAGAACACCGGGGAGCTGTTTTTT.

This clonotype was seen more than once but under ten times. J is TRBJ1-2 and V is TRBV3-1; 9 bases are shared with TRBD1. J gave up 8 bases and V 5 bases, and 6 bases lay outside the gene matches. This CDR3 spans 13 amino acids. The germline CDR1 and CDR2 sequences are LGHDT and YNNKEL (reference sequence). The CDR3 nucleotides read TGTGCCAGCAGCGCACAGGGGGCTTGGGGCTACACCTTC. Protein product: CASSAQGAWGYTF.

As DNA, the CDR3 is TGCAGTGCTATGGGTATTACAGGGGTGAGATCGAACACTGAAGCTTTCTTT. This codes for CSAMGITGVRSNTEAFF. The V gene is TRBV20-1, the J gene TRBJ1-1; 7 nucleotides match TRBD1. This CDR3 is built from 17 residues. Per germline, CDR1 DFQATT and CDR2 SNEGSKA (reference sequence). Trimming at V came to 4 bases and at J to 1 base, leaving 15 bases not matched to a gene.